The entry that follows covers one TCR beta chain sequence. Its antigen is unknown. This specimen belongs to a study of cytomegalovirus exposure and HLA in healthy donors. General observations from the study: Sequence variants that were highly shared formed a cluster that was likely a sequencing artifact. Most TCR beta V segments were productive about 90% or about 30% of the time in an earlier analysis.

The PCR contained 60 Vbeta and 13 Jbeta primers. The method was immunoSEQ multiplex PCR; TCRdb's version includes in-frame clones alone and lacks a portion of them. The sample comprises over 80,000 clones, 70% to 85% of which are singletons, and under 4% rests with the top ten. Germline CDR1 SGHTA, CDR2 FQGNSA. This CDR3 region has 17 residues. The V gene lost 1 base and the J gene lost 0 bases, with 13 bases spanning the gap. This chain joins TRBV7-2 and TRBJ2-1; perhaps TRBD2 as D (5 bases). Specimen: PBMCs. The clonotype was recovered from a man aged 50 to 60 in good health and CMV-seronegative. CDR3 DNA sequence: TGTGCCAGCAGCTTAGAGATTGCGGGTCCCTCCTACAATGAGCAGTTCTTC. Protein: CASSLEIAGPSYNEQFF.